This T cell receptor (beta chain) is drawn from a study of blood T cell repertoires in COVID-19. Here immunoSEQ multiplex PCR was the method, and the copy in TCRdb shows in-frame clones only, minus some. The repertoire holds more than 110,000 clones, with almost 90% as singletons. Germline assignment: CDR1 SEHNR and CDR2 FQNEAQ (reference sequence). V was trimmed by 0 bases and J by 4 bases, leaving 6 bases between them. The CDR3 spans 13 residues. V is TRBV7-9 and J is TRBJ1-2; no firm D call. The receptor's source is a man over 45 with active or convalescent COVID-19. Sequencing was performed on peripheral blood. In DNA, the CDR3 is TGTGCCAGCAGCTTAGCCTACAGCTATGGCTACACCTTC. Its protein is CASSLAYSYGYTF.